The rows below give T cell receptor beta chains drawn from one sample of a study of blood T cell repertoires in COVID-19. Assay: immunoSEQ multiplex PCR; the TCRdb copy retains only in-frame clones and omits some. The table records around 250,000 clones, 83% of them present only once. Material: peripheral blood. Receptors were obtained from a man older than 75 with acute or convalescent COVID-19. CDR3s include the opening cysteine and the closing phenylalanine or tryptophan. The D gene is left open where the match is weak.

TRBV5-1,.,CASSYHPSDTDTQYF
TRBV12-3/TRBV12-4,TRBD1,CASGTGNNEQFF
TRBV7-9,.,CASSRAGWAEKLFF
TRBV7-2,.,CASSLERELAGLGSYEQYF
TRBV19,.,CASSINTGYSNQPQHF
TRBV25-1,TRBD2,CASSELGGLAGGDYEQYF
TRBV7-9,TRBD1,CASSLSATGMLEQYF
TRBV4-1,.,CASSQARFSYNSPLHF
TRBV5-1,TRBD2,CASSPGTSGGPTDTQYF
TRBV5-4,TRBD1,CASSQPRQGLTNEQFF
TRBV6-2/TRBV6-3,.,CASSYSRGNSPLHF
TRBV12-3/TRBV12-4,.,CASSLAGGPEAFF
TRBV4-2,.,CASSQGNSDNEKLFF
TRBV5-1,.,CASKNQGSNSPLHF
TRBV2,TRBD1,CASSGDRVGNSPLHF
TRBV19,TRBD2,CASSIWGAGKSDNEQFF
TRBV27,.,CASSPEGGAGNTIYF